This T cell receptor beta chain was sequenced for a study of identical twins. The study, taken as a whole, reports: Its conclusions, products of cross-sectional statistical analysis, did not come from following the same donors. Cord blood beta clonotypes present at high abundance carried fewer insertions; no such pattern appeared in memory repertoires.

Every sampled donor was Caucasian and healthy. The CDR3 loop spans 17 amino acids. V was pared by 3 bases and J by 5 bases, with 15 bases of the junction left unmatched. It was template switching that added a universal primer site, and there were unique molecular identifiers on the cDNA. TCRdb reanalysed the 5' RACE reads using MiXCR and keeps one entry per CDR3 protein. The repertoire holds hundreds of thousands of distinct CDR3 sequences, with roughly an eighth as singletons. By sample share, this clonotype is medium-sized. As yet, its antigen is unknown. This sample was also put to use in a study of yellow fever vaccine responses in identical twins.

The rearrangement joins TRBV12-3 or TRBV12-4 to TRBJ2-5; TRBD2 aligns across 7 bases. Sequencing was performed on CD8+ T cells sorted from blood. This clonotype originated in a woman aged 18-30 years in good health. The CDR3, as DNA: TGTGCCAGCAGTTTTTTGGGGGAGGGCCTGCGTGGGGAGACCCAGTACTTC. The encoded protein is CASSFLGEGLRGETQYF.